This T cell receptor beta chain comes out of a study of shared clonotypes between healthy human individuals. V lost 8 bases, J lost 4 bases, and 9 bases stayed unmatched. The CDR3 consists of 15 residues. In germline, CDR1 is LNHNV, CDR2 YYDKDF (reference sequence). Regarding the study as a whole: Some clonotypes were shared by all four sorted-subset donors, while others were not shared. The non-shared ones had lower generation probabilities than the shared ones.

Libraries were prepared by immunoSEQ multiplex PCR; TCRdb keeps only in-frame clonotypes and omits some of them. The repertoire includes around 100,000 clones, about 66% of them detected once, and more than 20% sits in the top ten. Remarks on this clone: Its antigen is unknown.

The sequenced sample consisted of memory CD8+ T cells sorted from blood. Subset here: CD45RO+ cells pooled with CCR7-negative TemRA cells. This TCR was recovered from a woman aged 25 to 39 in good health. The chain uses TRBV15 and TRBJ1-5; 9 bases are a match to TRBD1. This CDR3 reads CATSFPGTGNQPQHF. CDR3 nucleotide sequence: TGTGCCACCTCCTTTCCCGGGACAGGGAATCAGCCCCAGCATTTT. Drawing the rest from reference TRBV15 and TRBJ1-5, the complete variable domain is DAMVIQNPRYQVTQFGKPVTLSCSQTLNHNVMYWYQQKSSQAPKLLFHYYDKDFNNEADTPDNFQSRRPNTSFCFLDIRSPGLGDTAMYLCATSFPGTGNQPQHFGDGTRLSIL.